What follows is one T cell receptor beta chain and its context. As yet, its antigen is unknown. The data are from a study of cytomegalovirus exposure and HLA in healthy donors. Findings of the study overall: In vitro testing confirmed three CMV-associated chains as specific for CMV antigens. The study listed approximately 160 cytomegalovirus-associated TCR beta chains. Most TCR sequences showed up rarely, but some public TCRs showed up in many donors.

V dropped 6 bases and J dropped 6; count of bases not matched to a gene: 4. Germline V gene data show CDR1 as MNHNY and CDR2 as SVGAGI (reference sequence). This CDR3 contains 14 residues. Separate from the roughly 700-subject first cohort was the approximately 130-subject validation cohort, to which the donors belonged. Assay used: immunoSEQ multiplex PCR; TCRdb lists only in-frame clones, some missing. The sample has 100,000 to 120,000 clones, 88% seen once; the top ten hold roughly 1.4%. The V and J genes are TRBV6-6 and TRBJ2-1; TRBD1 matches 11 bases. Sequenced sample: PBMCs. This receptor was obtained from a woman in her twenties or thirties in good health and CMV-seropositive. In DNA, the CDR3 is TGTGCCAGCAGGGGACAGGGGGTTTTCAATGAGCAGTTCTTC. Translating gives CASRGQGVFNEQFF.